This T cell receptor beta chain was captured by sequencing in a study of T cells in Graves' hyperthyroidism and ophthalmopathy. The junction had 2 bases not matched to a gene; V was cut back by 3 bases and J by 3 bases. The CDR3 sequence is 14 residues long. Looked up from germline, CDR1 is SEHNR and CDR2 is FQNEAQ (reference sequence). Overall study results and limits: Most expanded thyroid clonotypes above 0.001 recurred in blood.

Amplification yielded TCR beta CDR3 regions, with RNA transcripts as the source. The HTBI primer set drove a first-round RT-PCR of the TCR CDR3. MiXCR was run by TCRdb on the multiplex PCR reads, yielding one entry per CDR3 protein. The table includes about 680,000 distinct CDR3 sequences, roughly a third detected once. Stable Graves' hyperthyroidism denoted no ophthalmopathy progression over 18 months. Patients aged 18 to 65 with hyperthyroidism were newly diagnosed, with duration under 2 months. Researchers barred patients who had uncontrolled infection, other autoimmune disease, pregnancy or lactation. This clonotype appeared many times. Its antigen remains unknown.

The chain has TRBV7-9 and TRBJ1-5; 7 bases map to TRBD1. The TCR was taken from a woman aged 40 to 49 with Graves' hyperthyroidism. The sequenced material came from blood. Here the CDR3 reads CASSLQGDNQPQHF. CDR3 DNA: TGTGCCAGCAGCTTGCAGGGGGACAATCAGCCCCAGCATTTT.